The 24 T cell receptor beta chains below all came from one sample that was sequenced in a study of CD8 T cells in cerebrospinal fluid in Alzheimer's disease. Each CDR3 protein gets one entry in TCRdb, which reprocessed the 10x single-cell sequencing reads and gives no DNA. The sample is made up of roughly 450 distinct CDR3 sequences, and the top ten hold approximately 42% of it. The sample comprised cerebrospinal fluid. The receptors come from a human donor with Parkinson's disease.

This clonotype is deemed medium-sized by its frequency. J is TRBJ1-6 and V is TRBV12-3 or TRBV12-4. This CDR3 spans 14 amino acids. The CDR3 sequence: CASSLLGRSSPLHF.

The chain couples TRBV27 to TRBJ2-6; with no DNA, the TCRdb D assignment of TRBD2 cannot be verified. Germline lookup yields CDR1 MNHEY and CDR2 SMNVEV (reference sequence). The CDR3 contains 18 residues. CDR3 residues: CASTSRASGGPGANVLTF.

This clonotype ranks as large in terms of frequency. This chain links TRBV3-1 with TRBJ2-2; TCRdb gives TRBD1 as the D gene, but with no DNA this cannot be confirmed. Germline V gives CDR1 LGHDT, CDR2 YNNKEL (reference sequence). CDR3 length: 16 amino acids. The chain's CDR3 is CASSRRTGSGTGELFF.

Considering frequency, this clonotype is medium-sized (0.01 to 0.1%). V usage is TRBV20-1 and J usage is TRBJ2-7; TCRdb proposes TRBD1, but this gene call is untestable without DNA. The V gene's germline CDR1 is DFQATT and CDR2 SNEGSKA (reference sequence). This CDR3 has 13 amino acids. The CDR3 here is CSARGQGTHEQYF.

This clonotype is classed as large by frequency. The gene calls are TRBV12-3 or TRBV12-4 and TRBJ2-5. There are 13 residues in the CDR3. CDR3 loop: CASEEHNQETQYF.

This chain joins TRBV3-1 and TRBJ2-2; TCRdb reports TRBD2, a call that lacks DNA to check it against. Germline CDR1 reads LGHDT; CDR2 reads YNNKEL (reference sequence). CDR3 length equals 17 residues. The CDR3 loop reads CASSDLAGTVSTGELFF.

V and J are TRBV5-6 and TRBJ2-7; the D call of TRBD2 rests on TCRdb alone, since no DNA is present to check it. This CDR3 has 15 amino acids. CDR1 SGHDT and CDR2 YYEEEE come from the germline V gene. CDR3 sequence reads: CASSLARVGNYEQYF.

Frequency places this clonotype as medium-sized (0.01 to 0.1%). This chain joins TRBV7-3 and TRBJ1-2; TCRdb picks TRBD1, but there is no DNA to check that call. Germline CDR1 reads SGHTA; CDR2 reads FQGTGA. The CDR3 totals 13 residues. Here the CDR3 reads CASSPGKGHGYTF.

This clonotype is deemed medium-sized by its frequency. The chain combines TRBV30 with TRBJ2-7. CDR1 GTSNPN and CDR2 SVGIG come from the germline V gene (reference sequence). This CDR3 is 13 amino acids long. The CDR3 is CANWSAESYEQYF.

By frequency, this clonotype registers medium-sized (0.01 to 0.1%). CDR3 in amino acids: CASSARDLGEQYF. The rearrangement links TRBV6-1 to TRBJ2-7. This CDR3 is built from 13 residues. CDR1 and CDR2 (germline): MNHNS, SASEGT.

By frequency, this clonotype registers medium-sized. The chain is built from TRBV10-2 and TRBJ1-5. The CDR3 is 12 amino acids. Germline V gene data show CDR1 as WSHSY and CDR2 as SAAADI. This chain's CDR3 is CASSLRDQPQHF.

Frequency places this clonotype as medium-sized (0.01 to 0.1%). This chain links TRBV7-8 with TRBJ1-6; the D call from TCRdb, TRBD1, cannot be confirmed without DNA. The length of the CDR3 is 15 residues. The V gene's germline CDR1 is SGHVS and CDR2 FQNEAQ. CDR3 protein: CASSLTRGLTSPLHF.

The chain employs TRBV5-4 and TRBJ1-1; TCRdb calls TRBD1, which cannot be checked without DNA. The CDR3 has 16 amino acids. Per the germline V gene, CDR1 is SGHNT and CDR2 is YYREEE (reference sequence). The CDR3 is CASSSGNRAMDTEAFF.

Its frequency marks this clonotype as large. The chain is built from TRBV6-5 and TRBJ1-1; the TCRdb D gene call, TRBD1, has no DNA to confirm it. The CDR3 contains 16 residues. From germline, CDR1 is MNHEY and CDR2 SVGAGI. The CDR3: CASRTLTGQGNAEAFF.

By frequency, this clonotype is hyperexpanded. The CDR3 region is CASRGGGYRNTIYF. The chain links TRBV6-6 to TRBJ1-3. This CDR3 has 14 amino acids. From germline, CDR1 is MNHNY and CDR2 SVGAGI (reference sequence).

The CDR3 reads CASSIGQSRMNTEAFF. This sequence joins TRBV19 and TRBJ1-1; the TCRdb D gene call, TRBD1, has no DNA to confirm it. This CDR3 has 16 residues. The germline CDR1 and CDR2 sequences are LNHDA and SQIVND (reference sequence).

V and J are TRBV6-5 and TRBJ1-1. Germline V gene data show CDR1 as MNHEY and CDR2 as SVGAGI. The CDR3 runs to 14 residues. CDR3 region: CASSYFDTNTEAFF.

This clonotype is called medium-sized (0.01 to 0.1%) based on its frequency. The chain recombines TRBV15 with TRBJ1-4; the D call of TRBD1 rests on TCRdb alone, since no DNA is present to check it. CDR3 length: 15 amino acids. Germline CDR1 is LNHNV and CDR2 is YYDKDF (reference sequence). The CDR3 reads CATSRAAQAGEKLFF. The full variable domain, completed using reference TRBV15 and TRBJ1-4, is DAMVIQNPRYQVTQFGKPVTLSCSQTLNHNVMYWYQQKSSQAPKLLFHYYDKDFNNEADTPDNFQSRRPNTSFCFLDIRSPGLGDTAMYLCATSRAAQAGEKLFFGSGTQLSVL.

By frequency, this clonotype is medium-sized. The rearrangement uses TRBV18 and TRBJ1-1. Germline values: CDR1 KGHSH, CDR2 LQKENI. CDR3 length equals 13 residues. This CDR3 reads CASSPQGGTEAFF.

This chain links TRBV2 with TRBJ1-2; the TRBD1 assignment by TCRdb is unverifiable without DNA. Germline V gene data show CDR1 as SNHLY and CDR2 as FYNNEI. This CDR3 has 14 residues. This chain's CDR3 is CASSGSGGGYGYTF. The variable domain in full, completed from reference TRBV2 and TRBJ1-2, reads EPEVTQTPSHQVTQMGQEVILRCVPISNHLYFYWYRQILGQKVEFLVSFYNNEISEKSEIFDDQFSVERPDGSNFTLKIRSTKLEDSAMYFCASSGSGGGYGYTFGSGTRLTVV.

Measured by frequency, this clonotype is medium-sized (0.01 to 0.1%). The V gene is TRBV6-5, the J gene TRBJ1-4. The CDR3 spans 14 residues. Per the germline V gene, CDR1 is MNHEY and CDR2 is SVGAGI. The CDR3 spells CASSYSGEHEKLFF.

Judged by frequency, this clonotype is medium-sized (0.01 to 0.1%). V usage is TRBV12-5 and J usage is TRBJ2-3; the TRBD2 assignment by TCRdb is unverifiable without DNA. Per germline, CDR1 LGHNT and CDR2 FRNRAP. The CDR3 has 13 residues. The CDR3: CASSPSGTDTQYF.

This clonotype is medium-sized by frequency. The chain couples TRBV12-2 to TRBJ1-6. TRBV12-2 is a pseudogene. The CDR3 is 13 residues long. The chain's CDR3 is CASRLAGVWPLHF.

In terms of frequency, this clonotype is medium-sized. The rearrangement links TRBV20-1 to TRBJ2-7; as DNA is missing, the TRBD2 call by TCRdb cannot be tested. The V gene's germline CDR1 is DFQATT and CDR2 SNEGSKA (reference sequence). The length of the CDR3 is 13 residues. The CDR3 loop is CSASRGPRLEQYF.